The 25 T cell receptor beta chains presented below share a single source sample, sequenced in a study of T-cell reconstitution after alpha-beta-depleted transplantation in children. TCRbeta library preparation incorporated unique molecular identifiers. One entry per CDR3 protein results from TCRdb running MiXCR on the PCR reads. The sample carries about 250,000 distinct CDR3 sequences, roughly a quarter recorded once. The sample consisted of PBMCs, mostly from graft donor cells, taken 360 days after TCRalphabeta/CD19-depleted stem cell transplant. Receptors were obtained from a female patient between 2 and 15 years old who had a stem cell transplant for congenital amegakaryocytic thrombocytopenia, so the T cells may come from the graft donor.

This clonotype was observed at least ten times. The chain couples TRBV28 to TRBJ1-5; D call uncertain. The CDR3 is 15 residues long. Germline V gene lookup returns CDR1 MDHEN and CDR2 SYDVKM. Between the trimmed V and J ends, which lost 7 bases and 9 bases, there was a span of 22 bases. The CDR3 protein is CASNFPGIGQVPQHF. Here the CDR3 DNA reads TGTGCCAGCAATTTTCCCGGGATCGGTCAAGTGCCCCAGCATTTT.

The CDR3 DNA follows: TGTGCCAGCAGTTACGCGTCGGCGAGGGGATATGAGCAGTTCTTC. Translating it yields CASSYASARGYEQFF. The chain is built from TRBV6-2 or TRBV6-3 and TRBJ2-1; D is possibly TRBD1 or TRBD2 (5 bases each). The CDR3 totals 15 residues. Germline V gives CDR1 MNHEY, CDR2 SVGEGT. Trimming took off 2 bases at V and 8 bases at J, with 16 bases between the two ends.

The CDR3 sequence is CASSQVGGDTQYF. The CDR3 DNA follows: TGTGCCAGCAGCCAAGTAGGAGGCGATACGCAGTATTTT. This chain uses TRBV4-2 with TRBJ2-3; tentatively, D is TRBD2 (5 bases). Germline V gene data show CDR1 as LGHNA and CDR2 as YNFKEQ. The CDR3 length is 13 residues. Trimming took off 1 base at V and 6 bases at J, with 8 bases between the two ends.

This clonotype was counted between two and nine times. The chain uses TRBV10-3 and TRBJ2-5, with a tentative D call TRBD1 (5 bases). Deletions cut 6 bases from V and 1 base from J, with 15 bases between. Germline CDR1 ENHRY, CDR2 SYGVKD. This CDR3 has 15 amino acids. The CDR3 loop reads CAISHVGATQETQYF. The CDR3 nucleotides read TGTGCCATCAGCCATGTTGGGGCGACCCAAGAGACCCAGTACTTC.

This clonotype was seen only a few times. The chain carries TRBV11-2 and TRBJ2-4; D uncertain. CDR1 is SGHAT and CDR2 is FQNNGV in the germline V gene. Trimming stripped 0 bases from V and 5 bases from J, with 8 bases between. The CDR3 has 14 residues. The chain's CDR3 is CASSLDRSENIQYF. The CDR3 DNA reads as TGTGCCAGCAGCTTAGATCGTTCAGAAAACATTCAGTACTTC.

The J gene is TRBJ2-1, the V gene TRBV10-3, with TRBD2 matching over 9 bases. Germline CDR1 ENHRY, CDR2 SYGVKD. With V trimmed by 7 bases and J by 6 bases, 10 bases remained unmatched. CDR3 length: 15 amino acids. This chain's CDR3 is CAIKGGGRGVNEQFF. The CDR3 DNA is TGTGCCATCAAGGGAGGCGGGAGGGGAGTCAATGAGCAGTTCTTC.

This clonotype occurred a few times. The CDR3 is CASSFRDGLRTQYF. CDR3 nucleotides: TGTGCCAGTAGTTTTAGGGACGGCCTAAGGACCCAGTACTTC. The chain is built from TRBV19 and TRBJ2-5; possibly TRBD1 or TRBD2 for D (5 bases each). Germline V lookup: CDR1 LNHDA, CDR2 SQIVND (reference sequence). Trimming removed 5 bases at V and 7 bases at J, with 17 bases between. This CDR3 spans 14 amino acids.

The chain links TRBV30 to TRBJ1-1, with 9 nucleotides matching TRBD1. Germline V gene sequence: CDR1 GTSNPN, CDR2 SVGIG (reference sequence). The trim removed 5 bases at V and 1 base at J, leaving 5 bases unmatched. This CDR3 has 14 amino acids. The CDR3 sequence: CAWRDRVGNTEAFF. The CDR3 DNA reads as TGTGCCTGGCGGGACAGGGTGGGGAACACTGAAGCTTTCTTT. Full variable domain (missing parts from reference TRBV30 and TRBJ1-1): SQTIHQWPATLVQPVGSPLSLECTVEGTSNPNLYWYRQAAGRGLQLLFYSVGIGQISSEVPQNLSASRPQDRQFILSSKKLLLSDSGFYLCAWRDRVGNTEAFFGQGTRLTVV.

Written as DNA, the CDR3 is TGTGCCAGCAGTTATACTACCTACGAGCAGTACTTC. Translation: CASSYTTYEQYF. The V and J genes are TRBV6-6 and TRBJ2-7, with D unclear. This CDR3 has 12 amino acids. The V gene's germline CDR1 is MNHNY and CDR2 SVGAGI (reference sequence). The V gene lost 3 bases and the J gene lost 2 bases, with 5 bases spanning the gap.

The chain joins TRBV27 to TRBJ2-2, with 12 bases that match TRBD1. J lost 2 bases, V lost 3 bases, and 1 base had no gene match. The CDR3 runs 16 residues. The germline V gene encodes CDR1 MNHEY and CDR2 SMNVEV (reference sequence). CDR3 sequence: CASSFGTGGNTGELFF. CDR3 nucleotides: TGTGCCAGCAGTTTCGGGACAGGGGGCAACACCGGGGAGCTGTTTTTT.

This clonotype was detected a few times. The gene calls are TRBV12-3 or TRBV12-4 and TRBJ2-7, with 12 bases fitting TRBD2. Trimming took 4 bases from V and 2 from J; bases not matched to a gene: 3. CDR3 length: 15 residues. CDR3 bases: TGTGCCAGCAGTTCAAGGACTAGCGGGGCCTACGAGCAGTACTTC. This encodes CASSSRTSGAYEQYF.

The CDR3 sequence: CASGLSLREGEQFF. In nucleotides, the CDR3 is TGTGCTAGTGGTTTGTCTTTGAGAGAGGGTGAGCAGTTCTTC. This chain uses TRBV12-5 with TRBJ2-1; weak D call: TRBD2 (5 bases). Germline CDR1 and CDR2: LGHNT and FRNRAP. With 2 bases removed from V and 9 bases from J, the gap between germline ends came to 14 bases. The CDR3 is 14 amino acids. Looking up the rest from reference TRBV12-5 and TRBJ2-1 gives the full variable domain: DARVTQTPRHKVTEMGQEVTMRCQPILGHNTVFWYRQTMMQGLELLAYFRNRAPLDDSGMPKDRFSAEMPDATLATLKIQPSEPRDSAVYFCASGLSLREGEQFFGPGTRLTVL.

This clonotype occurred a few times. The rearrangement joins TRBV24-1 to TRBJ2-1; TRBD2 aligns across 11 bases. This CDR3 is built from 16 residues. Trimming removed 4 bases from V and 4 bases from J; junction bases left unmatched: 5. The germline gives CDR1 KGHDR, CDR2 SFDVKD. CDR3 coding DNA: TGTGCCACCAGTGACCTCGGGACTAGCGGTTACAATGAGCAGTTCTTC. Translation gives CATSDLGTSGYNEQFF.

The chain couples TRBV6-1 to TRBJ1-2, with 11 bases identical to TRBD1. V gave up 5 bases and J gave up 8 bases; unmatched junction bases: 10. Germline-derived CDR1 and CDR2 are MNHNS and SASEGT. This CDR3 is 15 amino acids long. Here the CDR3 reads CASSRTGGPFQGYTF. In DNA form, the CDR3 reads TGTGCCAGCAGTCGGACAGGGGGCCCTTTCCAGGGCTACACCTTC.

This clonotype was picked up a small number of times. The CDR3 DNA follows: TGTGCCAGTAGTATAATGTTGGGGGACACTGAAGCTTTCTTT. It encodes CASSIMLGDTEAFF. This chain links TRBV19 with TRBJ1-1; TRBD1 might be the D (5 bases). Germline loops: CDR1 LNHDA, CDR2 SQIVND (reference sequence). This CDR3 is built from 14 residues. Trimming removed 2 bases from V and 3 bases from J, with 10 bases in between.

The rearrangement links TRBV28 to TRBJ2-7; 9 bases line up with TRBD1. The CDR3 runs to 14 residues. The ends lost 6 bases at V and 2 bases at J; junction bases unmatched: 5. CDR1 MDHEN and CDR2 SYDVKM come from the germline V gene. CDR3 in DNA: TGTGCCAGCAGAGGACAGGGGAGTCCCTACGAGCAGTACTTC. It is translated as CASRGQGSPYEQYF. Based on the CDR3 plus reference TRBV28 and TRBJ2-7, the full variable domain is DVKVTQSSRYLVKRTGEKVFLECVQDMDHENMFWYRQDPGLGLRLIYFSYDVKMKEKGDIPEGYSVSREKKERFSLILESASTNQTSMYLCASRGQGSPYEQYFGPGTRLTVT.

The chain combines TRBV20-1 with TRBJ2-7; possible D gene TRBD2, 6 bases. Germline CDR1 reads DFQATT; CDR2 reads SNEGSKA (reference sequence). The V end was cut by 6 bases, the J end by 1 base, with 22 bases between. The length of the CDR3 is 16 residues. This chain's CDR3 is CSAIPGLPKGSYEQYF. The CDR3 DNA is TGCAGTGCAATCCCGGGACTCCCTAAGGGGTCCTACGAGCAGTACTTC.

The rearrangement uses TRBV12-3 or TRBV12-4 and TRBJ2-7; D gene ambiguous. The CDR3 has 13 amino acids. V gave up 6 bases and J gave up 3 bases, with 12 bases separating them. The CDR3 protein is CASSSRDRYEQYF. CDR3 nucleotides: TGTGCCAGCAGCAGCCGAGATCGCTACGAGCAGTACTTC.

This clonotype was picked up a small number of times. The J gene is TRBJ1-1, the V gene TRBV19; 12 bases align to TRBD1. The J segment lost 1 base and the V segment lost 11 bases, leaving 20 bases of the junction unmatched. CDR1 is LNHDA and CDR2 is SQIVND in the germline V gene (reference sequence). The CDR3 loop spans 19 amino acids. The DNA for the CDR3 is TGTGCCTCCGGCGGATTGTTCGGGACAGGGGGCGCGAGGAACACTGAAGCTTTCTTT. The encoded protein is CASGGLFGTGGARNTEAFF.

This clonotype showed up just once. The chain couples TRBV10-3 to TRBJ1-5, with a possible D match to TRBD1 (5 bases). The CDR3 runs 15 residues. Germline V gene sequence: CDR1 ENHRY, CDR2 SYGVKD. Trimming stripped 0 bases from V and 0 bases from J, with 6 bases between. The CDR3 region is CAISESGLSNQPQHF. The DNA for the CDR3 is TGTGCCATCAGTGAGTCGGGACTTAGCAATCAGCCCCAGCATTTT.

This clonotype was detected ten times or more. V gene TRBV29-1 combines with J gene TRBJ2-2, with D tentatively TRBD2 (6 bases). The CDR3 totals 14 residues. The germline V gene has CDR1 SQVTM and CDR2 ANQGSEA. V was cut by 7 bases and J by 7 bases, with 19 bases left in between. CDR3: CSASRELDSGELFF. The CDR3 coding sequence is TGCAGCGCCTCCCGGGAGCTGGATAGCGGGGAGCTGTTTTTT.

This clonotype came up many times. The chain combines TRBV20-1 with TRBJ2-3; 9 bases line up with TRBD2. The CDR3 spans 13 residues. Germline assignment: CDR1 DFQATT and CDR2 SNEGSKA (reference sequence). The CDR3 nucleotides read TGCAGCCCTTCTAGCGGGGGCACAGATACGCAGTATTTT. This translates into CSPSSGGTDTQYF.

This clonotype was detected ten times or more. The chain combines TRBV5-1 with TRBJ2-1; D is unresolved. V lost 4 bases to trimming and J lost 0 bases, with 11 bases between them. CDR1 is SGHRS, CDR2 YFSETQ, per germline. This CDR3 is built from 15 residues. The chain's CDR3 is CASSPPAVSYNEQFF. The CDR3 region has the DNA TGCGCCAGCAGCCCCCCTGCAGTCTCCTACAATGAGCAGTTCTTC. Drawing the rest from reference TRBV5-1 and TRBJ2-1, the complete variable domain is KAGVTQTPRYLIKTRGQQVTLSCSPISGHRSVSWYQQTPGQGLQFLFEYFSETQRNKGNFPGRFSGRQFSNSRSEMNVSTLELGDSALYLCASSPPAVSYNEQFFGPGTRLTVL.

The rearrangement links TRBV6-1 to TRBJ1-4; D possibly corresponds to TRBD1 (5 bases). V lost 7 bases to trimming and J lost 8 bases, with 20 bases between them. Germline V CDR1 and CDR2: MNHNS, SASEGT. The CDR3 sequence is 15 residues long. Here the CDR3 reads CASNRRGNPGEKLFF. CDR3 in DNA: TGTGCCAGCAACCGACGGGGGAACCCTGGGGAAAAACTGTTTTTT.

CDR3 protein: CASRDSSWETQYF. In DNA form, the CDR3 reads TGTGCCAGCAGGGATAGTAGTTGGGAGACCCAGTACTTC. The V and J genes are TRBV11-2 and TRBJ2-5; D unresolved. Germline V gives CDR1 SGHAT, CDR2 FQNNGV. This CDR3 comprises 13 residues. Trimming took off 6 bases at V and 5 bases at J, with 13 bases between the two ends.